This TCR beta chain originates from a study of OX40 agonist ivuxolimab in advanced cancers. Across the study: The eligibility criteria allowed prior anti-PD-1, anti-PD-L1 or anti-CTLA-4 therapy, and approximately 42% had some.

The CDR3 is made up of 12 amino acids. Trimming took off 3 bases at V and 6 bases at J, with 9 bases between the two ends. Profiling relied on immunoSEQ multiplex PCR, and the TCRdb table lists in-frame clones only, not all of them. Among 65,000 to 95,000 clones, around 88% were seen once, and the ten largest hold about 0.8%. The chain is built from TRBV23-1 and TRBJ2-7; a weak D match, TRBD1 (5 bases). TRBV23-1 is an ORF for which the function is uncertain. This TCR came from an adult with an advanced solid tumor such as melanoma, head and neck, liver or kidney cancer. Sample: CD4+ or CD8+ T cells sorted from blood, taken in a trial of the OX40 agonist ivuxolimab. CDR3 nucleotides: TGCGCCAGCAGTCAGTGCAGGGTCGAGCAGTACTTC. Amino acid sequence: CASSQCRVEQYF.